A selection of T cell receptor beta chains follows, all from one sample in a study of blood T cell repertoires in COVID-19. This table comes from immunoSEQ multiplex PCR, and its TCRdb copy is limited to in-frame clones, with some not included. The table has hundreds of thousands of clones, more than 75% seen once. The sample was PBMCs or T cells enriched from blood (not recorded which). The source of these receptors is a woman aged 60-75 years in a cohort exposed to, infected with or recovered from COVID-19 (not recorded which). Each CDR3 is given with its conserved first and last residue. Each record gives: clone size, J gene, D gene, V gene, CDR3 length, CDR3 DNA, CDR3 protein. The D gene is left open where the match is weak. Size is omitted from some rows. Given values are once, few, many or a class for expanded clones.

. TRBJ2-7 TRBD1 TRBV4-3 15 TGCGCCAGCAGCCAGGCGGACGACAGGGCCTACGAGCAGTACTTC CASSQADDRAYEQYF
. TRBJ1-1 . TRBV6-4 14 TGTGCCAGCAGCCTGGGGCGCCTGGGCACTGAAGCTTTCTTT CASSLGRLGTEAFF
. TRBJ1-2 . TRBV5-1 15 TGCGCCAGCAGCACGAATGCAGGGTCGCCCTATGGCTACACCTTC CASSTNAGSPYGYTF
once TRBJ2-7 . TRBV2 16 TGTGCCAGCAGTGAACACAGGCAGGGACTCTCCTACGAGCAGTACTTC CASSEHRQGLSYEQYF
. TRBJ1-6 . TRBV7-8 15 TGTGCCAGCAGCCTCGGACAGACCAAGGATTCACCCCTCCACTTT CASSLGQTKDSPLHF
. TRBJ2-5 . TRBV10-1 14 TGCGCCAGCAGTGAGTCTCGAGGGAGTGAGACCCAGTACTTC CASSESRGSETQYF
. TRBJ2-7 . TRBV9 15 TGTGCCAGCAGCGTAGATGACTATTCCCCCTACGAGCAGTACTTC CASSVDDYSPYEQYF
. TRBJ2-5 . TRBV18 14 TGTGCCAGCTCACCACCGGCAGTGCAAGAGACCCAGTACTTC CASSPPAVQETQYF
few TRBJ1-2 . TRBV7-2 13 TGTGCCAGCAGCTCACAGCTTAACTATGGCTACACCTTC CASSSQLNYGYTF
. TRBJ1-1 . TRBV19 14 TGTGCCAGTAAAGATTCCCAGGGGCCCACTGAAGCTTTCTTT CASKDSQGPTEAFF
. TRBJ2-2 TRBD1 TRBV6-5 15 TGTGCCAGCACGATTGACCTCAGGGGGACCGGGGAGCTGTTTTTT CASTIDLRGTGELFF
few TRBJ2-1 TRBD2 TRBV28 15 TGTGCCAGCAGTTTATTGGCACTAGCGGTAGATGAGCAGTTCTTC CASSLLALAVDEQFF
. TRBJ2-7 TRBD1 TRBV5-6 15 TGTGCCAGCAGCCCCGGGACAGGGCACTCCTACGAGCAGTACTTC CASSPGTGHSYEQYF
. TRBJ2-1 TRBD2 TRBV24-1 16 TGTGCCACCAGAGAATCGATTCCGGGACTATACAATGAGCAGTTCTTC CATRESIPGLYNEQFF
. TRBJ2-5 TRBD1 TRBV6-5 13 TGTGCCAGCAGACGGGACAGGGGAGGGACCCAGTACTTC CASRRDRGGTQYF
. TRBJ1-4 . TRBV5-4 15 TGTGCCAGCAGCCGGTGGGCAGGGGCTAATGAAAAACTGTTTTTT CASSRWAGANEKLFF
few TRBJ2-6 . TRBV5-4 15 TGTGCCAGCAGCTTCGGGTCAGCTGGGGCCAACGTCCTGACTTTC CASSFGSAGANVLTF
. TRBJ2-1 . TRBV27 12 TGTGCCAGCAGTCCGAGGGACAATGAGCAGTTCTTC CASSPRDNEQFF
. TRBJ2-7 TRBD2 TRBV10-2 22 TGCGCCAGCAGTGAGTTGGGACTAGCGGGACCCAACAACCCGCCCATATCCTACGAGCAGTACTTC CASSELGLAGPNNPPISYEQYF
. TRBJ1-2 . TRBV28 13 TGTGCCAGCAATGGAAGGGGGAACTATGGCTACACCTTC CASNGRGNYGYTF
. TRBJ2-2 . TRBV6-4 13 TGTGCCAGCAGTGACGGGAGCACCGGGGAGCTGTTTTTT CASSDGSTGELFF
. TRBJ2-1 . TRBV6-2/TRBV6-3 12 TGTGCCAGCAGTTCGCGCGTCTATGAGCAGTTCTTC CASSSRVYEQFF
. TRBJ2-7 . TRBV9 15 TGTGCCAGCAGCGCATCCTCCGGGGTCGCCTACGAGCAGTACTTC CASSASSGVAYEQYF
. TRBJ2-1 TRBD2 TRBV7-2 15 TGTGCCAGCAGCAAGAGCGGGAACCTTTTTAATGAGCAGTTCTTC CASSKSGNLFNEQFF
. TRBJ2-2 . TRBV4-1 14 TGCGCCAGCAGCCAAGGACAATACACCGGGGAGCTGTTTTTT CASSQGQYTGELFF
. TRBJ2-7 . TRBV7-9 12 TGTGCCAGCAGCCTGATAGGAGGCGAGCAGTACTTC CASSLIGGEQYF
. TRBJ2-2 TRBD2 TRBV7-9 16 TGTGCCAGCAGCTTAGTGGGACTAGCGAAAACCGGGGAGCTGTTTTTT CASSLVGLAKTGELFF
. TRBJ2-3 TRBD1 TRBV4-1 16 TGCGCCAGCAGCCAAGAACGACAGGGGGCATCTGATACGCAGTATTTT CASSQERQGASDTQYF
. TRBJ1-2 . TRBV30 12 TGTGCCTGGAGTCCAGGGTCCTATGGCTACACCTTC CAWSPGSYGYTF
. TRBJ1-5 . TRBV10-3 13 TGTGCCATCAGGGGGGGGGAGAGTCAGCCCCAGCATTTT CAIRGGESQPQHF
. TRBJ1-4 TRBD1 TRBV9 15 TGTGCCAGCAGCCCGGGGGCCCCACAGGGGGAAAAACTGTTTTTT CASSPGAPQGEKLFF
. TRBJ2-3 TRBD2 TRBV13 13 TGTGCCAGCAGCTTGCGGGAGGCTTTTTGGCAGTATTTT CASSLREAFWQYF
. TRBJ2-5 . TRBV4-2 15 TGTGCCAGCAGCCAAGGTACCGGGAACCAAGAGACCCAGTACTTC CASSQGTGNQETQYF
few TRBJ2-7 TRBD2 TRBV7-8 13 TGTGCCAGCATGGCGGGAGGGGGGAACGAGCAGTACTTC CASMAGGGNEQYF
few TRBJ1-2 TRBD1 TRBV7-9 13 TGTGCCAGCAGCCGGGACAGGGGATATGGCTACACCTTC CASSRDRGYGYTF
few TRBJ2-1 . TRBV27 14 TGTGCCAGCAGGAGCGGAGATCGGTTCAATGAGCAGTTCTTC CASRSGDRFNEQFF
. TRBJ2-2 TRBD1 TRBV19 15 TGTGCCAGTAGGGGACAGGCAGCGAACACCGGGGAGCTGTTTTTT CASRGQAANTGELFF
. TRBJ1-2 TRBD1 TRBV2 14 TGTGCCAGCAGCCCGGGACAGGGAAACTATGGCTACACCTTC CASSPGQGNYGYTF
. TRBJ2-3 . TRBV28 15 TGTGCCAGCAGTGCCGTGAAGCGGGGCACAGATACGCAGTATTTT CASSAVKRGTDTQYF
. TRBJ2-1 TRBD2 TRBV7-3 14 TGTGCCAGCAGTCTGACTAGCCTCTACAATGAGCAGTTCTTC CASSLTSLYNEQFF
once TRBJ2-3 TRBD2 TRBV6-6 15 TGTGCCAGCAGCGCAGGGACTAGCGGAGCAGATACGCAGTATTTT CASSAGTSGADTQYF
. TRBJ2-3 . TRBV18 13 TGTGCCAGCTCACCACCCCTAGCCCAGTCGCAGTATTTT CASSPPLAQSQYF
. TRBJ2-1 TRBD2 TRBV7-3 15 TGTGCCAGCAGCTTAAGGGGCGGGAGCTACAATGAGCAGTTCTTC CASSLRGGSYNEQFF